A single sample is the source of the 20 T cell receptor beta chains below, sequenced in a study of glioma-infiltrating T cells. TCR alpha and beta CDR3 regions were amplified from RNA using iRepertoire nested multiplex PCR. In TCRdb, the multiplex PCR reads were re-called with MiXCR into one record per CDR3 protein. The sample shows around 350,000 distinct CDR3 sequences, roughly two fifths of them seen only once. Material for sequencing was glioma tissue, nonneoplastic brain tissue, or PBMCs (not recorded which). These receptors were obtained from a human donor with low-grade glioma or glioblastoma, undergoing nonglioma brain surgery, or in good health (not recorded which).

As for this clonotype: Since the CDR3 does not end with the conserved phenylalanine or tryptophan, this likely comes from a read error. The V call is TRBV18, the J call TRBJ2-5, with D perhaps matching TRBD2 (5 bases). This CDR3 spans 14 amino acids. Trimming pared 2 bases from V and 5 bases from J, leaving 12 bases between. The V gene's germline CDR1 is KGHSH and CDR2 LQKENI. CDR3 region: CASSPEGLGETQYL. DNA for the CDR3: TGTGCCAGCTCACCAGAGGGATTAGGGGAGACCCAGTACTTG.

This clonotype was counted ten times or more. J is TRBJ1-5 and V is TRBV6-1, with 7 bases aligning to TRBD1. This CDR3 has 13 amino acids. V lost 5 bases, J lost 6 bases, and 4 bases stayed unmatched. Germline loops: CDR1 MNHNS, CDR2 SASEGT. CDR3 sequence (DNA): TGTGCCAGCAGTTTGACAGGGTCTCAGCCCCAGCATTTT. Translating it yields CASSLTGSQPQHF.

The CDR3 sequence is CASSILERKNIQYF. Here the CDR3 DNA reads TGTGCCAGTAGTATCCTGGAACGCAAAAACATTCAGTACTTC. The chain employs TRBV19 and TRBJ2-4, with D hard to call. The CDR3 runs to 14 residues. Germline lookup yields CDR1 LNHDA and CDR2 SQIVND (reference sequence). Trimming left V 3 bases short and J 3 bases short, with 9 bases between.

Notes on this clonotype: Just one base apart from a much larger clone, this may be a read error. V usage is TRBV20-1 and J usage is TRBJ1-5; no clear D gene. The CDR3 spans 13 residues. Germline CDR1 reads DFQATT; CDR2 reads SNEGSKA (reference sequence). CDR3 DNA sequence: TGCAGTGCTAGAGAGGGCGGCAATCATCCCCAGCATTTT. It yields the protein CSAREGGNHPQHF.

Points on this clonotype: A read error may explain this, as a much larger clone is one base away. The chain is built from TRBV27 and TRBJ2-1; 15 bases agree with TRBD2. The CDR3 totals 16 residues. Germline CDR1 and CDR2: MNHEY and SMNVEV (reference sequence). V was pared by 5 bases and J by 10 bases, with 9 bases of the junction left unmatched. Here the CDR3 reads CASSPGTSGRRPEQFF. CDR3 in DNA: TGTGCCAGCAGTCCCGGGACTAGCGGGAGGAGGCCGGAGCAGTTCTTC.

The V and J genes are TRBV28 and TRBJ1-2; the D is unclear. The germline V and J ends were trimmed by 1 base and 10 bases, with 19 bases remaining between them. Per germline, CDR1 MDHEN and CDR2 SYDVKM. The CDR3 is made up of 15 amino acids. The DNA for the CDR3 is TGTGCCAGCAGTTTATTGGGCGCACACCCAAGGGTCTACACCTTC. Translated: CASSLLGAHPRVYTF.

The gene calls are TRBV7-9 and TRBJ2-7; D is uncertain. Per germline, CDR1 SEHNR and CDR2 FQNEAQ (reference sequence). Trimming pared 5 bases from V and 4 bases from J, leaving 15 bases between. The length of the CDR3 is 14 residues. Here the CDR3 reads CASSPSGLLYEQYF. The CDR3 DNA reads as TGTGCCAGCAGCCCCTCCGGGCTTCTTTACGAGCAGTACTTC.

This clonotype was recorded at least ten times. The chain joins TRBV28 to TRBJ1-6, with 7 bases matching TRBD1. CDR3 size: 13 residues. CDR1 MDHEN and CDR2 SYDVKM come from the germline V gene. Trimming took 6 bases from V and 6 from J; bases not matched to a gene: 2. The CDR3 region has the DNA TGTGCCAGCAGCCGGGACAGTAATTCACCCCTCCACTTT. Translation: CASSRDSNSPLHF.

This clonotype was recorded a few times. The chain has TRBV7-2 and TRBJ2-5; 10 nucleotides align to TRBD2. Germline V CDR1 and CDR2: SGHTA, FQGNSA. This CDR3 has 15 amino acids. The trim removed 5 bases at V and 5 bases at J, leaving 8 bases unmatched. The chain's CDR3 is CASSLLAGAVETQYF. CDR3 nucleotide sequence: TGTGCCAGCAGCCTCCTAGCGGGAGCCGTGGAGACCCAGTACTTC.

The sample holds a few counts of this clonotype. CDR3 sequence reads: CASSQEYDRSYEQYF. CDR3 nucleotides: TGCGCCAGCAGCCAAGAATATGACCGTTCCTACGAGCAGTACTTC. This chain links TRBV4-1 with TRBJ2-7; no firm D call. Germline loops: CDR1 MGHRA, CDR2 YSYEKL. There are 15 residues in the CDR3. Trimming cost V 0 bases and J 1 base, with 10 bases left between them.

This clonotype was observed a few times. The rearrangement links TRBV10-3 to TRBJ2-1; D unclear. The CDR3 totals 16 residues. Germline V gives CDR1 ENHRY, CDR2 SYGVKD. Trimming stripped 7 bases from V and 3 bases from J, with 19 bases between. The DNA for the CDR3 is TGTGCCATCAAAGTCGGCACGGCCCCTCTCTACAATGAGCAGTTCTTC. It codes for CAIKVGTAPLYNEQFF.

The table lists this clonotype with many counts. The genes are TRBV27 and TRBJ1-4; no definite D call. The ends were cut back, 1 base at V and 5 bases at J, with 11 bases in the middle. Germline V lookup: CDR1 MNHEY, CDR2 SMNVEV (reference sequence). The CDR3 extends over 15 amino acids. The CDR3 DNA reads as TGTGCCAGCAGTTTATATGAAGGGAGAAATGAAAAACTGTTTTTT. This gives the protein CASSLYEGRNEKLFF. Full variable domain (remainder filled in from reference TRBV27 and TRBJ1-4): EAQVTQNPRYLITVTGKKLTVTCSQNMNHEYMSWYRQDPGLGLRQIYYSMNVEVTDKGDVPEGYKVSRKEKRNFPLILESPSPNQTSLYFCASSLYEGRNEKLFFGSGTQLSVL.

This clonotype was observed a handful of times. In DNA form, the CDR3 reads TGCGCCAGCAGCCAAGATCTAACCTATGGCTACACCTTC. Translation: CASSQDLTYGYTF. The rearrangement uses TRBV4-3 and TRBJ1-2, with D unresolved. From germline, CDR1 is LGHNA and CDR2 YSLEER. The V and J ends lost 0 bases and 4 bases respectively, with 6 bases between them. CDR3 length: 13 amino acids.

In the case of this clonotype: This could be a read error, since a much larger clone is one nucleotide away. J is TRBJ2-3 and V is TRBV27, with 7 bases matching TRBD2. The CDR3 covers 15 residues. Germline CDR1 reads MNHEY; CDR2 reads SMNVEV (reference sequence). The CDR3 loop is CASRPRGSGTDMQYF. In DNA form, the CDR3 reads TGTGCCAGCAGGCCGCGGGGGTCGGGCACAGATATGCAGTATTTT.

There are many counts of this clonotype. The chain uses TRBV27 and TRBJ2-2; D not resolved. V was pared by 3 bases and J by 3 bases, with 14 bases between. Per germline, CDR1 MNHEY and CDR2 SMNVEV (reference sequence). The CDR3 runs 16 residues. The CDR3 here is CASSFISFADTGELFF. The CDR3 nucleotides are TGTGCCAGCAGTTTTATTTCATTCGCAGACACCGGGGAGCTGTTTTTT.

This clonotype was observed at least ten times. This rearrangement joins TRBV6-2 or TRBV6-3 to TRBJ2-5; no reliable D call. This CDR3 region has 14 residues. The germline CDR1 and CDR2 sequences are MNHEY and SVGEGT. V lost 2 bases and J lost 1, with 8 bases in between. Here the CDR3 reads CASSYEATQETQYF. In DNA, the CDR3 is TGTGCCAGCAGTTACGAGGCAACCCAAGAGACCCAGTACTTC.

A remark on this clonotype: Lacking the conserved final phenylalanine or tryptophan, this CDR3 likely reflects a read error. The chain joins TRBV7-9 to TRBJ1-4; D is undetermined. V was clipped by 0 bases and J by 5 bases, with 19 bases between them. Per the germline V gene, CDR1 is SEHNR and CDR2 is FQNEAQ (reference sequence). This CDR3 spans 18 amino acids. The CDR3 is CASSLAVSAAWLNEKLFL. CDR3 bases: TGTGCCAGCAGCTTAGCTGTTTCGGCAGCCTGGTTAAATGAAAAACTGTTTCTT.

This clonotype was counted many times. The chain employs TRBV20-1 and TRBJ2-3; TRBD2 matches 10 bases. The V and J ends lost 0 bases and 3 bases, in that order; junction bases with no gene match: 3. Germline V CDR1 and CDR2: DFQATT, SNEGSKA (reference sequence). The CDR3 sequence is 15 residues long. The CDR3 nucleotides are TGCAGTGCTAGAGATAGCGGGAGGAGTACAGATACGCAGTATTTT. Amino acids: CSARDSGRSTDTQYF.

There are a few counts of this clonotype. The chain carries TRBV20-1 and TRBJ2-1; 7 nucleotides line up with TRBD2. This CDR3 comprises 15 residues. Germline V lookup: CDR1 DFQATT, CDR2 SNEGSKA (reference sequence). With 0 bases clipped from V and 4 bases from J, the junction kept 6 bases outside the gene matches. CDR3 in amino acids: CSARDPSGKYNEQFF. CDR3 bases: TGCAGTGCTAGAGATCCGAGCGGGAAATACAATGAGCAGTTCTTC.

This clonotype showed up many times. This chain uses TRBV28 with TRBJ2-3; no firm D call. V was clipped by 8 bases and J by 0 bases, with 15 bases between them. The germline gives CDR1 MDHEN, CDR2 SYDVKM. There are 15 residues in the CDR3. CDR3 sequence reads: CASEESFSSTDTQYF. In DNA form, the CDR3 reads TGTGCCAGCGAGGAATCATTCTCAAGCACAGATACGCAGTATTTT.